The entry that follows covers one TCR beta chain sequence. Clones were read by immunoSEQ multiplex PCR, and TCRdb kept only the in-frame ones, dropping some. This table holds 260,000 or so clones, around 88% found once. This record comes from a study of blood T cell repertoires in COVID-19. Across the whole study: PBMCs, B-cell-depleted T cells, or T cells were the source of the cDNA or gDNA that made up the material.

The CDR3 loop spans 15 amino acids. The germline gives CDR1 MNHEY, CDR2 SVGAGI. V was shortened by 6 bases and J by 3 bases, with 15 bases between the two germline ends. The rearrangement links TRBV6-5 to TRBJ1-3, with D possibly TRBD1 on 6 matching bases. This TCR derives from a woman aged 35 to 49 with acute COVID-19. Sequences were obtained from PBMCs or T cells enriched from blood (not recorded which). CDR3 bases: TGTGCCAGCAGCCGCCAACAGGGCTTTGGAAACACCATATATTTT. Protein sequence: CASSRQQGFGNTIYF.